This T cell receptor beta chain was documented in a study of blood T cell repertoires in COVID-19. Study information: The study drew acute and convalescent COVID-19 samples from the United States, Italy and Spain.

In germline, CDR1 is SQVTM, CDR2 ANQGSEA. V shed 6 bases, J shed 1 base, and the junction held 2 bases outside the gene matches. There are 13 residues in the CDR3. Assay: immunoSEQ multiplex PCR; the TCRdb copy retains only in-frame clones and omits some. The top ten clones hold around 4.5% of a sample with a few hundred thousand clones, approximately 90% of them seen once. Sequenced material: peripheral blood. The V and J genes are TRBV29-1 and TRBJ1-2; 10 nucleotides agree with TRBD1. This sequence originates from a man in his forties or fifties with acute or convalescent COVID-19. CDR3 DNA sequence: TGCAGCGTCCGGACAGGGGGTAACTATGGCTACACCTTC. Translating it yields CSVRTGGNYGYTF.